Listed below are T cell receptor beta chains from one sample, sequenced in a study of cytomegalovirus exposure and HLA in healthy donors. The table came from immunoSEQ multiplex PCR; TCRdb's copy has only in-frame clones and leaves some out. The sample shows 120,000 to 150,000 clones, approximately 80% of them seen only once. Sequenced input: PBMCs. The receptors stem from a woman aged 40 to 50 in good health and CMV-seronegative. Both conserved end residues are part of each CDR3. D genes are given only for firm matches. Clone size appears in some rows only: once, few, many, or a class for an expanded clone.

D gene,V gene,J gene,clone size,CDR3 protein,CDR3 DNA
-,TRBV30,TRBJ1-2,-,CAWRVSYRDGYTF,TGTGCCTGGAGGGTTTCCTACAGAGATGGCTACACCTTC
-,TRBV5-1,TRBJ1-2,-,CASSFGAPPGNYGYTF,TGCGCCAGCAGCTTCGGAGCTCCTCCGGGGAACTATGGCTACACCTTC
-,TRBV29-1,TRBJ1-1,-,CSGKDSGGEAFF,TGCAGCGGAAAGGATTCCGGAGGTGAAGCTTTCTTT
TRBD2,TRBV5-5,TRBJ2-4,once,CASSVMTSGRGNIQYF,TGTGCCAGCAGCGTAATGACTAGCGGGAGGGGGAACATTCAGTACTTC
TRBD1,TRBV25-1,TRBJ2-1,-,CASSTPGQGWGNNEQFF,TGTGCCAGCAGTACCCCGGGACAGGGATGGGGCAACAATGAGCAGTTCTTC
TRBD2,TRBV9,TRBJ2-1,-,CASSSRRAGGEDEQFF,TGTGCCAGCAGCTCTAGAAGAGCGGGGGGGGAGGATGAGCAGTTCTTC
TRBD1,TRBV2,TRBJ1-1,-,CASKDRGGVRTEAFF,TGTGCCAGCAAAGACAGGGGCGGTGTCCGGACTGAAGCTTTCTTT
-,TRBV18,TRBJ2-5,-,CASSLLGMNNQETQYF,TGTGCCAGCTCACTACTCGGGATGAATAACCAAGAGACCCAGTACTTC
TRBD1,TRBV5-1,TRBJ2-7,-,CASSDTGGAGEQYF,TGCGCCAGCAGCGACACAGGGGGCGCGGGCGAGCAGTACTTC
-,TRBV6-5,TRBJ1-5,-,CASRTEEAQPQHF,TGTGCCAGCAGGACCGAGGAGGCGCAGCCCCAGCATTTT
-,TRBV11-2,TRBJ2-6,-,CASSLVYGANVLTF,TGTGCCAGCAGCTTAGTTTATGGGGCCAACGTCCTGACTTTC
-,TRBV30,TRBJ1-1,-,CAWSVGLNTEAFF,TGTGCCTGGAGCGTCGGGTTGAACACTGAAGCTTTCTTT
-,TRBV28,TRBJ1-3,-,CASSLGTGRTGNTIYF,TGTGCCAGCAGTTTAGGCACAGGGCGGACTGGAAACACCATATATTTT
TRBD1,TRBV11-2,TRBJ1-6,-,CASSPVRDRASPLHF,TGTGCCAGCAGCCCAGTCCGGGACAGAGCATCACCCCTCCACTTT
TRBD2,TRBV5-4,TRBJ2-5,-,CASSRTSGEGEETQYF,TGTGCCAGCAGCCGGACTAGCGGGGAGGGGGAAGAGACCCAGTACTTC
-,TRBV28,TRBJ1-5,-,CASSLFFGGSPQHF,TGTGCCAGCAGTTTATTTTTTGGAGGTTCGCCCCAGCATTTT
-,TRBV5-1,TRBJ1-5,-,CASSLEVGGHNQPQHF,TGCGCCAGCAGCTTGGAGGTGGGAGGGCACAATCAGCCCCAGCATTTT
-,TRBV5-1,TRBJ2-5,-,CASSWARDQETQYF,TGCGCCAGCAGCTGGGCGCGTGACCAAGAGACCCAGTACTTC
-,TRBV5-1,TRBJ2-6,-,CASSWDTGANVLTF,TGCGCCAGCAGCTGGGACACCGGGGCCAACGTCCTGACTTTC
-,TRBV7-6,TRBJ2-1,-,CASSPISGEQFF,TGTGCCAGCAGCCCAATCAGCGGGGAGCAGTTCTTC
-,TRBV4-2,TRBJ1-5,once,CASSQEVTYYSNQPQHF,TGTGCCAGCAGCCAAGAAGTAACGTACTATAGCAATCAGCCCCAGCATTTT
-,TRBV11-3,TRBJ2-6,-,CASGFGGRRGAGANVLTF,TGTGCCAGCGGCTTTGGGGGGCGCCGGGGGGCTGGGGCCAACGTCCTGACTTTC
TRBD1,TRBV5-4,TRBJ1-4,few,CARGQGAINEKLFF,TGTGCCAGAGGACAGGGGGCGATTAATGAAAAACTGTTTTTT
-,TRBV20-1,TRBJ2-1,few,CSGRDNEQFF,TGCAGTGGCCGGGACAATGAGCAGTTCTTC
TRBD1,TRBV2,TRBJ1-4,-,CASKDRGLEKLFF,TGTGCCAGCAAGGACAGGGGGCTTGAAAAACTGTTTTTT
TRBD1,TRBV10-2,TRBJ2-3,-,CASTETGSTDTQYF,TGCGCCAGCACCGAGACAGGGAGCACAGATACGCAGTATTTT
-,TRBV7-9,TRBJ2-7,-,CASSSFQGRSGEQYF,TGTGCCAGCAGCTCCTTTCAGGGGCGGTCGGGCGAGCAGTACTTC
TRBD1,TRBV11-1,TRBJ2-7,few,CASSVLQGFYEQYF,TGTGCCAGCAGCGTATTACAGGGGTTCTACGAGCAGTACTTC
TRBD2,TRBV6-6,TRBJ2-2,-,CASSYTVGLATGELFF,TGTGCCAGCAGTTACACCGTAGGACTAGCGACCGGGGAGCTGTTTTTT
-,TRBV29-1,TRBJ2-1,-,CSVEGAGYFTDEQFF,TGCAGCGTTGAAGGGGCAGGGTACTTTACAGATGAGCAGTTCTTC
-,TRBV28,TRBJ1-3,-,CASHSQGNTIYF,TGTGCCAGCCATTCACAAGGAAACACCATATATTTT
TRBD1,TRBV7-2,TRBJ2-7,-,CASSPWRQGTYEQYF,TGTGCCAGCAGCCCTTGGAGACAGGGTACTTACGAGCAGTACTTC
TRBD2,TRBV5-1,TRBJ2-5,-,CATRWGGSHQETQYF,TGCGCCACGCGGTGGGGGGGGAGTCATCAAGAGACCCAGTACTTC
TRBD2,TRBV7-9,TRBJ2-1,few,CASSPPLAESSYNEQFF,TGTGCCAGCAGCCCACCCCTAGCGGAGAGCTCCTACAATGAGCAGTTCTTC
TRBD1,TRBV18,TRBJ2-1,-,CASSPPAGTAYNEQFF,TGTGCCAGCTCACCGCCGGCTGGGACAGCCTACAATGAGCAGTTCTTC
TRBD1,TRBV7-9,TRBJ2-5,-,CASIVLRGRQETQYF,TGTGCCAGCATCGTTCTAAGGGGGCGTCAAGAGACCCAGTACTTC
TRBD1,TRBV5-1,TRBJ2-5,-,CASSLATGVETQYF,TGCGCCAGCAGCTTGGCCACAGGGGTGGAGACCCAGTACTTC
-,TRBV30,TRBJ2-5,-,CAWSVAETQYF,TGTGCCTGGAGTGTAGCAGAGACCCAGTACTTC
TRBD2,TRBV5-4,TRBJ2-1,-,CASRPGTSGSWDEQFF,TGTGCCAGCAGACCGGGGACTAGCGGGAGCTGGGATGAGCAGTTCTTC
-,TRBV2,TRBJ2-5,-,CASSLEQGFQRTQYF,TGTGCCAGCAGCCTCGAGCAGGGGTTCCAGAGGACCCAGTACTTC
TRBD1,TRBV7-6,TRBJ1-3,few,CASSDRQGPFSGNTIYF,TGTGCCAGCAGCGACAGACAGGGGCCATTCTCTGGAAACACCATATATTTT
TRBD1,TRBV12-5,TRBJ1-2,few,CASGLPDRDTRYGYTF,TGTGCTAGTGGTTTACCCGACAGGGACACCCGGTATGGCTACACCTTC
TRBD1,TRBV6-5,TRBJ2-3,-,CASSLLQGFRDTQYF,TGTGCCAGCAGCTTACTACAGGGGTTTAGAGATACGCAGTATTTT
-,TRBV28,TRBJ1-1,-,CASSDQGSGDTEAFF,TGTGCCAGCAGTGATCAGGGGAGCGGGGACACTGAAGCTTTCTTT
TRBD2,TRBV6-5,TRBJ2-7,-,CASRTSGYEQYF,TGTGCCAGCAGAACTAGCGGGTACGAGCAGTACTTC
-,TRBV10-3,TRBJ1-1,few,CAIGTGLEAFF,TGTGCCATCGGTACAGGGCTTGAAGCTTTCTTT
-,TRBV5-1,TRBJ2-3,-,CASSLGAGPGSTDTQYF,TGCGCCAGCAGCTTGGGCGCGGGTCCGGGATCAACAGATACGCAGTATTTT
TRBD1,TRBV6-1,TRBJ1-4,once,CASIPRDSPGKLFF,TGTGCCAGCATTCCAAGGGACAGCCCGGGGAAACTGTTTTTT
TRBD1,TRBV11-2,TRBJ2-7,-,CASSFGDRGLNEQYF,TGTGCCAGCAGCTTTGGGGACAGGGGCCTCAACGAGCAGTACTTC
-,TRBV5-4,TRBJ1-2,-,CASSLGQEDSGYTF,TGTGCCAGCAGCTTGGGGCAGGAGGATAGTGGCTACACCTTC
-,TRBV5-1,TRBJ2-2,-,CASTRERTGELFF,TGCGCCAGCACAAGGGAGCGCACCGGGGAGCTGTTTTTT
TRBD2,TRBV7-8,TRBJ2-7,-,CASSLASGTYEQYF,TGTGCCAGCAGCCTAGCTAGCGGAACCTACGAGCAGTACTTC
TRBD2,TRBV11-2,TRBJ2-7,-,CASSLEAPMGLAGYEQYF,TGTGCCAGCAGCTTAGAAGCCCCGATGGGCCTAGCGGGCTACGAGCAGTACTTC
TRBD2,TRBV10-3,TRBJ2-7,-,CAISGLAESYEQYF,TGTGCCATCAGTGGACTAGCGGAATCCTACGAGCAGTACTTC
-,TRBV5-1,TRBJ2-1,-,CASSLYRDPNEQFF,TGCGCCAGCAGCTTGTACAGGGACCCCAATGAGCAGTTCTTC
-,TRBV5-6,TRBJ2-3,-,CASSYSLTLSTDTQYF,TGTGCCAGCAGCTACTCGCTCACCCTCAGCACAGATACGCAGTATTTT
TRBD1,TRBV6-1,TRBJ1-5,-,CASSGLQGAWNQPQHF,TGTGCCAGCAGTGGACTACAGGGGGCTTGGAATCAGCCCCAGCATTTT
TRBD1,TRBV6-1,TRBJ1-1,once,CASSGPGGQGEINTEAFF,TGTGCCAGCAGTGGCCCAGGGGGACAGGGGGAAATAAACACTGAAGCTTTCTTT
-,TRBV13,TRBJ2-5,-,CASSSRTNQETQYF,TGTGCCAGCAGCTCCCGGACTAACCAAGAGACCCAGTACTTC